This T cell receptor (beta chain) was recorded in a study of Ad26.COV2.S vaccination and SARS-CoV-2 variants. Study information: Ad26.COV2.S shots went into the muscle once or twice, 56 days apart.

Specified treatment: roughly 20 received Ad26.COV2.S at low or high dose, single or two shots; 5 received placebo; per-sample allocation not given. Day 63 following the first vaccine or placebo injection was when the samples were taken. Expressing Wuhan-strain SARS-CoV-2 spike, an Ad26 vector served as the vaccine. Germline CDR1 and CDR2: KGHSH and LQKENI. The CDR3 is 15 residues long. Trimming at V came to 3 bases and at J to 3 bases, leaving 5 bases not matched to a gene. Study-level results: Participants in the vaccine arm had higher spike-specific TCR breadth; placebo recipients had lower. It was found that vaccine and placebo recipients had similar non-spike TCR breadth.

Sequenced by immunoSEQ multiplex PCR; TCRdb stores in-frame clones only, minus some. The table includes 300,000 to 400,000 clones, more than 75% detected once. Details on this clone: The target antigen is unknown.

The J gene is TRBJ1-1, the V gene TRBV18, with 9 bases aligning to TRBD1. The clonotype originates from a person aged 18-65 years who received the Ad26.COV2.S COVID-19 vaccine or a placebo. The input for sequencing was peripheral blood, taken in a trial of Ad26.COV2.S vaccine versus placebo. CDR3 sequence: CASSPSTGGDTEAFF. The CDR3, as DNA: TGTGCCAGCTCACCCTCGACAGGGGGGGACACTGAAGCTTTCTTT.